This T cell receptor (beta chain) was retrieved from a study of blood T cell repertoires in COVID-19. Overall study: PBMCs, B-cell-depleted T cells, or T cells were the source of the cDNA or gDNA that made up the material.

The assay was immunoSEQ multiplex PCR, and TCRdb's table has in-frame clones only and misses some. The sample includes 210,000 or so clones, 90% of them seen just once. CDR1 is SGHVS and CDR2 is FQNEAQ in the germline V gene. CDR3 length equals 14 residues. V was shortened by 6 bases and J by 3 bases, with 15 bases between the two germline ends. The V call is TRBV7-8, the J call TRBJ2-7, with D tentatively TRBD2 (6 bases). This TCR derives from a man aged 50 to 60 with acute or convalescent COVID-19. Sequencing was performed on peripheral blood. The CDR3 DNA sequence: TGTGCCAGCAGTTGGGGGTGGCGGGACTACGAGCAGTACTTC. Protein: CASSWGWRDYEQYF.